The sequence of this T cell receptor (beta chain) was determined in a study of ipilimumab plus nivolumab after autologous stem cell transplantation. Using immunoSEQ multiplex PCR, the repertoire was profiled, and TCRdb retains in-frame clones only, with some absent. The sample has 15,000 to 20,000 clones; roughly 77% are singletons. The CDR3 covers 14 residues. The V and J ends lost 2 bases and 3 bases respectively, with 10 bases between them. Germline values: CDR1 SNHLY, CDR2 FYNNEI. The rearrangement links TRBV2 to TRBJ1-1, with D unresolved. This clonotype was obtained from a male donor with diffuse large B-cell lymphoma. The source material was PBMCs, sampled in a trial of ipilimumab plus nivolumab as post-transplant consolidation. The CDR3 DNA reads as TGTGCCAGCAGTGAATCCGGGCCAGACACTGAAGCTTTCTTT. Translating it yields CASSESGPDTEAFF.